A selection of T cell receptor beta chains follows, all from one sample in a study of blood T cell repertoires in COVID-19. The protocol was immunoSEQ multiplex PCR, while the TCRdb copy is restricted to in-frame clones and leaves out a portion. The data show more than 250,000 clones, approximately 85% seen once. Sequencing was performed on PBMCs or T cells enriched from blood (not recorded which). These TCRs come from a man younger than 45 who had recovered from COVID-19. Both conserved end residues are trimmed from each CDR3. The order of the fields is J gene, V gene, CDR3 protein.

TRBJ1-5,TRBV6-4,ASSADSYSNQPQH
TRBJ1-2,TRBV30,AWNTGGRGYT
TRBJ2-3,TRBV6-1,ASSEWDRGTDTQY
TRBJ1-1,TRBV18,ASSPSGGSRGNTEAF
TRBJ2-2,TRBV5-4,ASSLGPGQGYTGELF
TRBJ1-3,TRBV27,ASSLSWRAGNTIY
TRBJ2-7,TRBV4-3,ASSPRAGTEAYEQY
TRBJ2-7,TRBV5-6,ASSLAWASGAYEQY
TRBJ1-1,TRBV7-3,ASSPRTGEAF
TRBJ2-5,TRBV5-6,ASSQRDTEETQY
TRBJ2-7,TRBV7-8,ASSPEMTGPGAIVYEQY
TRBJ1-3,TRBV3-1/TRBV3-2,ASSQDMGQGRNTIY
TRBJ1-5,TRBV19,ASSTRDREDESNQPQH
TRBJ1-4,TRBV18,ASSRSGPNEKLF
TRBJ1-2,TRBV6-5,ASSPHSGADGYT
TRBJ2-3,TRBV7-9,ASSERDFHFSTDTQY
TRBJ2-1,TRBV6-5,ASRVDGYNEQF